A single sample gave rise to the 25 T cell receptor beta chains below, sequenced in a study of lymphopenia after photon versus proton radiotherapy (dated by TCRdb to about 2019). Receptor amplification or capture employed the immunoSEQ multiplex PCR assay. What TCRdb holds here is the immuneACCESS table cut down to in-frame rearrangements. Part of the clones is not present; checked against another copy, under half of the missing clones reflect an unresolved V gene, and the others are unexplained. The sample table records around 70,000 clones; around 93% of these occur just once. The top ten clones comprise around 2.2% of the sample. The sample consisted of peripheral blood, taken from a patient treated with photon-based radiotherapy. All receptors come from a middle-aged woman with cholangiocarcinoma.

V is TRBV27 and J is TRBJ1-4, with 8 bases that match TRBD1. Germline assignment: CDR1 MNHEY and CDR2 SMNVEV (reference sequence). This CDR3 region has 18 residues. Losses at the gene ends were 4 bases for V and 0 bases for J; bases not matched to a gene: 10. CDR3 sequence reads: CASSSLFPGGATNEKLFF. CDR3 DNA: TGTGCCAGCAGTTCCCTATTTCCAGGGGGCGCAACTAATGAAAAACTGTTTTTT.

Details on this clone: The same CDR3 also results from other DNA sequences found in this sample. This rearrangement joins TRBV6-5 to TRBJ2-2, with 10 nucleotides matching TRBD1. J gave up 2 bases and V 5 bases, and 2 bases lay outside the gene matches. This CDR3 spans 15 amino acids. Germline-derived CDR1 and CDR2 are MNHEY and SVGAGI. This CDR3 reads CASSRQGANTGELFF. In nucleotides, the CDR3 is TGTGCCAGCAGTCGACAGGGGGCTAACACCGGGGAGCTGTTTTTT.

CDR3 coding DNA: TGTGCCAGCAGCCCCCGAGGGGGAAACACCATATATTTT. Translated: CASSPRGGNTIYF. The V call is TRBV7-3, the J call TRBJ1-3, with no clear D. The CDR3 has 13 residues. The V gene lost 5 bases and the J gene lost 4 bases, with 9 bases spanning the gap. Looked up from germline, CDR1 is SGHTA and CDR2 is FQGTGA.

The rearrangement links TRBV23-1 to TRBJ1-2, with D hard to call. TRBV23-1 is flagged as an ORF with uncertain function. CDR3 length equals 15 residues. Trimming stripped 4 bases from V and 2 bases from J, with 14 bases between. The DNA of the CDR3 is TGCGCCAGCAGTCCCCTCGTCCCAGCGAACTATGGCTACACCTTC. Protein: CASSPLVPANYGYTF.

The rearrangement joins TRBV5-1 to TRBJ2-7; 8 nucleotides match TRBD2. In germline, CDR1 is SGHRS, CDR2 YFSETQ. This CDR3 spans 15 amino acids. Trimming took 1 base from V and 6 from J; bases not matched to a gene: 9. The CDR3 coding sequence is TGCGCCAGCAGCTTGTCTCCGGGACTAGAATCCGAGCAGTACTTC. It is translated as CASSLSPGLESEQYF. Combining the CDR3 with reference TRBV5-1 and TRBJ2-7 gives the whole variable domain KAGVTQTPRYLIKTRGQQVTLSCSPISGHRSVSWYQQTPGQGLQFLFEYFSETQRNKGNFPGRFSGRQFSNSRSEMNVSTLELGDSALYLCASSLSPGLESEQYFGPGTRLTVT.

This clone has just one count. J is TRBJ1-1 and V is TRBV5-1, with TRBD1 matching over 11 bases. The V gene's germline CDR1 is SGHRS and CDR2 YFSETQ. With V trimmed by 0 bases and J by 4 bases, 2 bases remained unmatched. The CDR3 is 15 residues long. Written as DNA, the CDR3 is TGCGCCAGCAGCTTGGAAGGACAGGGGGCCACTGAAGCTTTCTTT. This translates into CASSLEGQGATEAFF.

V gene TRBV6-1 combines with J gene TRBJ2-1; D call uncertain. Germline CDR1 is MNHNS and CDR2 is SASEGT. V was cut by 3 bases and J by 0 bases, with 9 bases left in between. The CDR3 length is 15 residues. Here the CDR3 DNA reads TGTGCCAGCAGTGAGGGAAGGAGCTCCTACAATGAGCAGTTCTTC. Protein sequence: CASSEGRSSYNEQFF.

The chain has TRBV10-3 and TRBJ1-3, with 8 bases lining up with TRBD1. Germline V CDR1 and CDR2: ENHRY, SYGVKD. Losses at the gene ends were 5 bases for V and 4 bases for J; bases not matched to a gene: 7. The CDR3 extends over 15 amino acids. CDR3 in amino acids: CAISPGQGGGNTIYF. The CDR3, as DNA: TGTGCCATCAGTCCTGGACAGGGTGGAGGAAACACCATATATTTT.

The chain links TRBV5-4 to TRBJ2-7, with D possibly TRBD1 on 6 matching bases. V gave up 4 bases and J gave up 2 bases, with 19 bases separating them. The CDR3 has 16 residues. The V gene's germline CDR1 is SGHNT and CDR2 YYREEE (reference sequence). The CDR3 protein is CASSQISYRDPYEQYF. In DNA, the CDR3 is TGTGCCAGCAGCCAAATTTCCTACAGGGATCCCTACGAGCAGTACTTC.

The gene calls are TRBV6-6 and TRBJ1-5; a weak D match, TRBD1 (5 bases). The CDR3 totals 14 residues. CDR1 is MNHNY, CDR2 SVGAGI, per germline (reference sequence). Trimming took off 7 bases at V and 3 bases at J, with 13 bases between the two ends. CDR3 DNA sequence: TGTGCCAGCACCCCCGGGGGTAACAATCAGCCCCAGCATTTT. The encoded protein is CASTPGGNNQPQHF.

V is TRBV18 and J is TRBJ2-4; the D gene is possibly TRBD1 (7 bases). Deletions cut 3 bases from V and 6 bases from J, with 9 bases between. Germline V gene data show CDR1 as KGHSH and CDR2 as LQKENI. The CDR3 is 13 residues long. The DNA for the CDR3 is TGTGCCAGCTCACCCCAGGGGGGAAACATTCAGTACTTC. Its translation: CASSPQGGNIQYF.

The V and J genes are TRBV9 and TRBJ1-1; D is uncertain. Germline CDR1 is SGDLS and CDR2 is YYNGEE. The V end was cut by 0 bases, the J end by 0 bases, with 3 bases between. The CDR3 runs to 13 residues. This chain's CDR3 is CASSVVLNTEAFF. The DNA of the CDR3 is TGTGCCAGCAGCGTAGTTCTGAACACTGAAGCTTTCTTT.

The chain joins TRBV18 to TRBJ1-2; D possibly corresponds to TRBD1 (5 bases). There are 14 residues in the CDR3. Per the germline V gene, CDR1 is KGHSH and CDR2 is LQKENI. V shed 2 bases and J shed 7 bases, with 14 bases lying between them. This chain's CDR3 is CASSPLGPGVGYTF. In DNA, the CDR3 is TGTGCCAGCTCACCATTGGGGCCCGGGGTTGGCTACACCTTC.

The chain recombines TRBV7-6 with TRBJ2-1, with a tentative D call TRBD1 (6 bases). The CDR3 is 17 amino acids. Looked up from germline, CDR1 is SGHVS and CDR2 is FNYEAQ. Trimming removed 0 bases at V and 4 bases at J, with 16 bases between. The CDR3 loop is CASSLARQGYGYNEQFF. The CDR3 DNA is TGTGCCAGCAGCTTAGCGCGGCAGGGGTACGGATACAATGAGCAGTTCTTC.

CDR3 bases: TGCGCCAGCAGCTTGGGGACTAGCGCGTCAGATACGCAGTATTTT. Its translation is CASSLGTSASDTQYF. The chain uses TRBV5-1 and TRBJ2-3; TRBD2 agrees at 9 bases. V shed 0 bases and J 4 bases; nucleotides not matched to a gene: 3. The CDR3 sequence is 15 residues long. CDR1 is SGHRS and CDR2 is YFSETQ in the germline V gene.

Remarks on this clone: The junction departs from germline at one end; a sequencing error may be responsible. This sequence joins TRBV7-7 and TRBJ2-7; 10 bases map to TRBD1. There are 13 residues in the CDR3. Germline CDR1 is SSHAT and CDR2 is FNYEAQ (reference sequence). CDR3 protein: CASSVDRGYEQYF. CDR3 in DNA: TGTGCTAGCAGCGTGGACAGGGGGTACGAGCAGTACTTC.

This sequence joins TRBV11-2 and TRBJ2-7; 9 nucleotides match TRBD1. Germline V lookup: CDR1 SGHAT, CDR2 FQNNGV. This CDR3 is built from 16 residues. J lost 2 bases, V lost 2 bases, and 7 bases had no gene match. The DNA of the CDR3 is TGTGCCAGCAGCTTAAGTATAAGGGACAGGGCCTACGAGCAGTACTTC. As protein: CASSLSIRDRAYEQYF.

This chain connects TRBV5-6 to TRBJ1-5; tentatively, D is TRBD1 (5 bases). Trimming removed 6 bases from V and 2 bases from J, with 12 bases in between. CDR1 and CDR2 (germline): SGHDT, YYEEEE. This CDR3 has 14 residues. DNA of the CDR3: TGTGCCAGCACCCGCCTGACAGGCAATCAGCCCCAGCATTTT. The encoded protein is CASTRLTGNQPQHF. Together with reference TRBV5-6 and TRBJ1-5, the CDR3 gives the full variable domain: DAGVTQSPTHLIKTRGQQVTLRCSPKSGHDTVSWYQQALGQGPQFIFQYYEEEERQRGNFPDRFSGHQFPNYSSELNVNALLLGDSALYLCASTRLTGNQPQHFGDGTRLSIL.

This clone was seen a single time. V gene TRBV5-1 combines with J gene TRBJ2-1; TRBD2 matches 10 bases. The length of the CDR3 is 15 residues. The germline V gene encodes CDR1 SGHRS and CDR2 YFSETQ. V lost 0 bases and J lost 4; bases outside the gene matches: 1. The CDR3 nucleotides read TGCGCCAGCAGCTTGGCTAGCGGGGGTTACAATGAGCAGTTCTTC. Protein product: CASSLASGGYNEQFF.

The table lists this clone with a count of one. The chain is built from TRBV9 and TRBJ1-1; tentative D call: TRBD1 (6 bases). With 2 bases removed from V and 4 bases from J, the gap between germline ends came to 15 bases. CDR1 is SGDLS and CDR2 is YYNGEE in the germline V gene. The CDR3 is 15 amino acids. DNA of the CDR3: TGTGCCAGCAGCGTCGAGGGGGGACCTAGCACTGAAGCTTTCTTT. Amino acid sequence: CASSVEGGPSTEAFF.

This clone was observed once. The rearrangement links TRBV28 to TRBJ2-3, with a weak D call TRBD2 (6 bases). V dropped 5 bases and J dropped 5 bases, with 20 bases sitting between them. The CDR3 has 16 amino acids. Germline V CDR1 and CDR2: MDHEN, SYDVKM. CDR3 coding DNA: TGTGCCAGCAGTCCGAAATTGGGGGGAGAGAGAGATACGCAGTATTTT. Amino acids: CASSPKLGGERDTQYF.

V and J are TRBV9 and TRBJ2-7, with 8 bases lining up with TRBD2. V lost 3 bases, J lost 0 bases, and 8 bases stayed unmatched. The CDR3 is made up of 16 amino acids. Germline V gene sequence: CDR1 SGDLS, CDR2 YYNGEE. The DNA for the CDR3 is TGTGCCAGCAGCGCTGGGGGGACTAGTCACTCCTACGAGCAGTACTTC. Its protein is CASSAGGTSHSYEQYF.

This sequence joins TRBV7-6 and TRBJ1-4, with 7 bases that match TRBD1. V lost 2 bases to trimming and J lost 3 bases; unmatched junction nucleotides: 3. CDR3 size: 15 residues. In germline, CDR1 is SGHVS, CDR2 FNYEAQ. The CDR3 region is CASSLRGQANEKLFF. CDR3 in DNA: TGTGCCAGCAGCTTAAGGGGGCAGGCTAATGAAAAACTGTTTTTT.

The V call is TRBV2, the J call TRBJ1-1, with TRBD1 identical over 8 bases. This CDR3 is 11 amino acids long. CDR1 and CDR2 (germline): SNHLY, FYNNEI. Trimming cost V 6 bases and J 11 bases; bases outside gene matches: 5. Here the CDR3 reads CASRPDRVAFF. The CDR3 nucleotides are TGTGCCAGCAGACCGGACAGGGTGGCTTTCTTT.

The genes are TRBV7-2 and TRBJ1-3; no clear D gene. The CDR3 is made up of 15 amino acids. In germline, CDR1 is SGHTA, CDR2 FQGNSA. V lost 1 base, J lost 2 bases, and 9 bases lay in between. CDR3 in amino acids: CASSLVVGTGNTIYF. CDR3 coding DNA: TGTGCCAGCAGCTTAGTAGTAGGGACTGGAAACACCATATATTTT.